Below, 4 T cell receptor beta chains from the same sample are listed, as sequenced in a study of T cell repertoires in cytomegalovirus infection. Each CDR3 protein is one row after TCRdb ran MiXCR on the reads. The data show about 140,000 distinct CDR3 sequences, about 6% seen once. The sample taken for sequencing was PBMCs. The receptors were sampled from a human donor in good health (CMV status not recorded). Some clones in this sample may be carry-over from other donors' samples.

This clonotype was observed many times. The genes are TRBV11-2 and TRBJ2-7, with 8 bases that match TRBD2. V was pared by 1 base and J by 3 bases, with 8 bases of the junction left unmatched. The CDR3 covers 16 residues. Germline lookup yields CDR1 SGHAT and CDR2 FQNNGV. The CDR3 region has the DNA TGTGCCAGCAGCTTAGCGGGAGGGCGAGGGAACTACGAGCAGTACTTC. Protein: CASSLAGGRGNYEQYF.

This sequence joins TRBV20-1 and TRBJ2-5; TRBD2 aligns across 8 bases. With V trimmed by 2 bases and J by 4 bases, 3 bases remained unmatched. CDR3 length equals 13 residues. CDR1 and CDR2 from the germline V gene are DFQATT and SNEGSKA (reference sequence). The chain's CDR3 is CSARRSGGETQYF. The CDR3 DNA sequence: TGCAGTGCTAGACGGAGCGGGGGAGAGACCCAGTACTTC.

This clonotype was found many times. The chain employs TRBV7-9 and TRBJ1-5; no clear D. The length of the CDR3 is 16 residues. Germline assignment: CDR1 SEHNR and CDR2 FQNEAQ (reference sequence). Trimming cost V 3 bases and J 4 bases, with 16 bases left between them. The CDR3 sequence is CASSFDVGRGNQPQHF. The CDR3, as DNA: TGTGCCAGCAGCTTCGACGTTGGCAGAGGGAATCAGCCCCAGCATTTT.

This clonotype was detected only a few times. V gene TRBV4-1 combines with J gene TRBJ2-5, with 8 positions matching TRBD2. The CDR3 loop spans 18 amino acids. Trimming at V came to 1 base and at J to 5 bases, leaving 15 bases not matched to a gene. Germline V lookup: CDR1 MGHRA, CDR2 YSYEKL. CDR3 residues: CASSQVGPGLAREETQYF. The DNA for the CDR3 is TGCGCCAGCAGCCAAGTTGGACCCGGACTAGCTCGGGAGGAGACCCAGTACTTC.